This T cell receptor beta chain was retrieved from a study of CD8 T cells in Susac syndrome. Random hexamers were used to reverse transcribe roughly 0.45 to 1 ug of RNA. Amplification of TCR beta CDR3 was carried out by immunoSEQ multiplex PCR, which covered 54 Vbeta and 13 Jbeta segments. TCRdb re-derived calls from the immunoSEQ multiplex PCR reads in MiXCR, one entry per CDR3 protein. The sample consists of about 200,000 distinct CDR3 sequences, 85% to 95% of them appearing once. Blood CD8+ and CD4+ T cells underwent high-throughput TCR beta sequencing. TEMRA cells were enriched by FACS, while CD8+ and CD4+ T cells were obtained through a negative isolation that was performed magnetically. This CDR3 comprises 13 residues. Germline V lookup: CDR1 DFQATT, CDR2 SNEGSKA (reference sequence). With 3 bases removed from V and 9 bases from J, the gap between germline ends came to 15 bases.

The clonotype originates from a human donor in good health. Sequenced: CD4+ T cells from PBMCs. The genes are TRBV20-1 and TRBJ2-4, with a weak D call TRBD2 (6 bases). CDR3 coding DNA: TGCAGTGCTAGGGTTTCCGGGAGTGGCATTCAGTACTTC. It yields the protein CSARVSGSGIQYF.